This entry concerns a single T cell receptor (beta chain). Its antigen is not known. The data belong to a study of glioma-infiltrating T cells after dendritic cell vaccination. Points from the study as a whole: Few patients contributed both blood and tumor specimens.

Assay: immunoSEQ multiplex PCR; the TCRdb copy retains only in-frame clones and omits some. The table includes over 90,000 clones, approximately 81% detected once. Fresh-frozen tumor tissue and more than two years of survival data were available for all. The CDR3 contains 17 residues. V was clipped by 2 bases and J by 4 bases; unmatched bases: 12. Germline V gene lookup returns CDR1 ENHRY and CDR2 SYGVKD. The sequence was obtained from a human donor with glioblastoma. This specimen consisted of blood, obtained before dendritic cell vaccination. The gene calls are TRBV10-3 and TRBJ1-1; 8 nucleotides match TRBD1. Written as DNA, the CDR3 is TGTGCCATCAGTGAGCCTCATAGGACAGGGTATCTCACTGAAGCTTTCTTT. Encoded protein: CAISEPHRTGYLTEAFF.